This T cell receptor (beta chain) was recorded in a study of T cell repertoires in cytomegalovirus infection. TCRdb redid the calling of the reads with MiXCR, one entry per CDR3 protein. The sample has around 530,000 distinct CDR3 sequences, about 25% seen once; the top ten hold 13%. Study observations and caveats: The response measured ex vivo was dominated by TCR beta clonotypes (HLA-C-restricted and CMV-specific).

This clonotype was found a few times. What it recognizes is unknown. The ends were cut back, 0 bases at V and 2 bases at J, with 7 bases in the middle. The CDR3 runs to 15 residues. Germline V CDR1 and CDR2: KGHSH, LQKENI. This rearrangement joins TRBV18 to TRBJ2-2, with D unresolved. Sequenced: PBMCs. This sequence was found in a human donor in good health (CMV status not recorded). Some clones in this sample may be carry-over from other donors' samples. The CDR3 coding sequence is TGTGCCAGCTCACCACCGGCGGTAAACACCGGGGAGCTGTTTTTT. Its protein product is CASSPPAVNTGELFF.